The clone carrying this T cell receptor beta chain appeared many times. Antigen: not known. These data belong to a study of T cell repertoires in cytomegalovirus infection. General study results and limits: The ex vivo response was dominated by HLA-C-restricted CMV-specific TCR beta clonotypes. Cumulative public TCR beta family frequency identified CMV carriers with the relevant HLA.

This CDR3 is built from 14 residues. Germline loops: CDR1 SGHVS, CDR2 FQNEAQ. V lost 1 base to trimming and J lost 6 bases, with 13 bases between them. Using its own MiXCR run on the reads, TCRdb lists one record per CDR3 protein. The sample includes more than 400,000 distinct CDR3 sequences, more than 25% of them seen just once. The receptor comes from a human donor in good health (CMV status not recorded). Some clones in this sample may be carry-over from other donors' samples. The V and J genes are TRBV7-8 and TRBJ2-7; D unresolved. Sequencing was performed on PBMCs. CDR3 loop: CASSLVSSGIEQYV. CDR3 nucleotides: TGTGCCAGCAGCTTAGTTTCTAGTGGAATCGAGCAGTACGTC.